Below, one T cell receptor beta chain is given with its context. These data are taken from a study of technical replicates of blood from a handful of donors. Sequenced by immunoSEQ multiplex PCR; TCRdb stores in-frame clones only, minus some. Of about 61,000 clones detected, around 97% appear once; the ten largest clones hold over 0.15%. Germline V gene sequence: CDR1 SEHNR, CDR2 FQNEAQ (reference sequence). The CDR3 runs 13 residues. J lost 4 bases, V lost 5 bases, and 2 bases had no gene match. The material sequenced was T cells isolated from PBMCs. The V call is TRBV7-9, the J call TRBJ2-3; TRBD1 matches at 8 bases. This receptor was obtained from a human donor in good health. In DNA, the CDR3 is TGTGCCAGCAGCAAGACAGGGGCAGATACGCAGTATTTT. Residues: CASSKTGADTQYF.